The entry below gives a single T cell receptor beta chain sequence along with its context. Researchers ran the PCR with 60 Vbeta and 13 Jbeta primers. The table came from immunoSEQ multiplex PCR; TCRdb's copy has only in-frame clones and leaves some out. The sample includes 150,000 to 200,000 clones, about 88% of them seen just once. Despite likely unrecorded immune exposures, the donors were nominally healthy at the time of sampling. This sample was included in a study of cytomegalovirus exposure and HLA in healthy donors. Trimming removed 5 bases from V and 6 bases from J; junction bases left unmatched: 10. Germline loops: CDR1 SGHVS, CDR2 FNYEAQ. The CDR3 runs to 15 residues.

The receptor was isolated from a girl in the first two years of life in good health and CMV-seronegative. The sequenced material came from PBMCs. The chain employs TRBV7-6 and TRBJ2-1, with 7 bases fitting TRBD1. Written as DNA, the CDR3 is TGTGCCAGCAGCCCAGACAGGGATGGGGGCAATGAGCAGTTCTTC. Its protein is CASSPDRDGGNEQFF.